This TCR beta chain was captured by sequencing in a study of blood T cell repertoires in COVID-19. Study in general: The samples span acute and convalescent COVID-19 from the United States, Italy and Spain. PBMCs, B-cell-depleted T cells, or T cells were the source of the cDNA or gDNA that made up the material.

In the authors' workflow: Nucleated cell counts were estimated from reference gene primer amplification. The repertoire was sequenced with immunoSEQ multiplex PCR; TCRdb's copy has only in-frame clones and lacks some. That table supplies the V and J calls and clone size; D and trimming were determined from the DNA. The sample has about 130,000 clones, about 88% seen once; the top ten hold 15% to 20%. The CDR3 spans 14 residues. V shed 5 bases, J shed 2 bases, and the junction held 1 base outside the gene matches. CDR1 is SGHAT, CDR2 FQNNGV, per germline. This receptor was identified in a woman aged 80 or over with acute or convalescent COVID-19. V gene TRBV11-2 combines with J gene TRBJ2-5; 11 bases align to TRBD1. The sample consisted of peripheral blood. The CDR3 is CASSGDRGQETQYF. In DNA, the CDR3 is TGTGCCAGCAGCGGGGACAGGGGGCAAGAGACCCAGTACTTC.